This T cell receptor (beta chain) emerged from a study of shared clonotypes between healthy human individuals. As to this clone: Its antigen is undetermined.

Study-level findings and limits: Several donors held about 5.1% of naive CD4 clonotypes in common.

V shed 8 bases and J shed 5 bases, with 15 bases lying between them. Looked up from germline, CDR1 is MNHNY and CDR2 is SVGAGI (reference sequence). This CDR3 is built from 13 residues. Clones were sequenced by immunoSEQ multiplex PCR, and TCRdb holds only the in-frame ones, with some missing. The sample holds millions of clones, about 92% seen once. J is TRBJ1-1 and V is TRBV6-6; D is perhaps TRBD1 (6 bases). The clonotype originates from a man between 18 and 35 years old in good health. The sample was naive CD4+ T cells sorted from blood. Subset noted: CD45RA+ positively selected. CDR3 sequence reads: CASVEGGRTEAFF. The CDR3 nucleotides read TGTGCCAGCGTTGAGGGGGGGCGTACTGAAGCTTTCTTT.